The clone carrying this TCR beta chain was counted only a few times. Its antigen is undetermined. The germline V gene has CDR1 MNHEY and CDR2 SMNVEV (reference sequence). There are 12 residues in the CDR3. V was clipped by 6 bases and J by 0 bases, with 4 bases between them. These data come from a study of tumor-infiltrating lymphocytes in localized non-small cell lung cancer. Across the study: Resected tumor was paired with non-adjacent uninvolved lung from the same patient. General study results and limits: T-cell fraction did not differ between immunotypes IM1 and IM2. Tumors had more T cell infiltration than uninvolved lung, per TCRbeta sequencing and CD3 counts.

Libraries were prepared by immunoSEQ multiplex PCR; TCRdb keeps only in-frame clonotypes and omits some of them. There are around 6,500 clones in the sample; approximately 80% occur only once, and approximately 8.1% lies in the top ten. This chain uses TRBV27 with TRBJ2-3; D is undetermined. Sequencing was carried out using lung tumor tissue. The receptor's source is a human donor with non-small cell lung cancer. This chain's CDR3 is CASRQSTDTQYF. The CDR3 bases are TGTGCCAGCAGACAAAGCACAGATACGCAGTATTTT.